The 18 T cell receptor beta chains below were found in one sample sequenced in a study of T cell repertoires in cytomegalovirus infection. TCRdb passed the reads through MiXCR, listing each CDR3 protein once. The sample lists about 920,000 distinct CDR3 sequences; roughly 31% were seen once. These TCRs' antigens remain unknown. Sequenced material: cultured CD8+ T cells from PBMCs, taken from culture after CMV antigen stimulation. The receptors shown here come from a human donor in good health (CMV status not recorded). Some clones in this sample may be carry-over from other donors' samples.

This clonotype was seen a few times. In DNA form, the CDR3 reads TGCAGTGCTACCGGGGGGCCGAACACGAACACCGGGGAGCTGTTTTTT. This gives the protein CSATGGPNTNTGELFF. The gene calls are TRBV20-1 and TRBJ2-2, with D tentatively TRBD2 (7 bases). CDR3 length: 16 amino acids. Looked up from germline, CDR1 is DFQATT and CDR2 is SNEGSKA (reference sequence). Trimming stripped 4 bases from V and 0 bases from J, with 15 bases between.

The chain joins TRBV6-6 to TRBJ1-5; 9 nucleotides agree with TRBD1. After removal of 4 bases from V and 1 base from J, the junction contained 5 bases not matched to a gene. Looked up from germline, CDR1 is MNHNY and CDR2 is SVGAGI (reference sequence). The CDR3 is 16 residues long. CDR3: CASSFPGQGSNQPQHF. Written as DNA, the CDR3 is TGTGCCAGCAGTTTTCCGGGACAGGGAAGCAATCAGCCCCAGCATTTT.

This rearrangement joins TRBV15 to TRBJ2-7, with D possibly being TRBD1 or TRBD2 (5 bases each). CDR1 and CDR2 from the germline V gene are LNHNV and YYDKDF (reference sequence). V was clipped by 0 bases and J by 5 bases, with 14 bases between them. The CDR3 has 15 residues. CDR3 amino acids: CATSRDKGPSNEQYF. The CDR3 nucleotides are TGTGCCACCAGCAGAGATAAGGGACCTAGTAACGAGCAGTACTTC.

The V gene is TRBV9, the J gene TRBJ2-1; no reliable D call. This CDR3 has 11 amino acids. Germline values: CDR1 SGDLS, CDR2 YYNGEE. V was clipped by 5 bases and J by 9 bases, with 9 bases between them. The CDR3 DNA is TGTGCCAGCAGGTCTCGTGGTGAGCAGTTCTTC. It encodes CASRSRGEQFF.

This clonotype was found many times. The V gene is TRBV12-3 or TRBV12-4, the J gene TRBJ1-1; D is unresolved. The CDR3 totals 13 residues. V lost 8 bases and J 4 bases, leaving 14 bases between the germline ends. CDR3 region: CASAFSLGTEAFF. The DNA for the CDR3 is TGTGCCAGCGCGTTCAGTTTGGGCACTGAAGCTTTCTTT.

There are many counts of this clonotype. This chain uses TRBV7-6 with TRBJ2-5; TRBD2 aligns across 7 bases. Per germline, CDR1 SGHVS and CDR2 FNYEAQ. The length of the CDR3 is 16 residues. The ends lost 0 bases at V and 2 bases at J; junction bases unmatched: 6. Here the CDR3 DNA reads TGTGCCAGCAGCTTAGCGGGAGCGGGGATACAAGAGACCCAGTACTTC. Amino acids: CASSLAGAGIQETQYF. The full variable domain, with the rest looked up from reference TRBV7-6 and TRBJ2-5, is GAGVSQSPRYKVTKRGQDVALRCDPISGHVSLYWYRQALGQGPEFLTYFNYEAQQDKSGLPNDRFSAERPEGSISTLTIQRTEQRDSAMYRCASSLAGAGIQETQYFGPGTRLLVL.

The table lists this clonotype with many counts. V and J are TRBV20-1 and TRBJ2-5, with D unresolved. The germline gives CDR1 DFQATT, CDR2 SNEGSKA (reference sequence). V lost 3 bases to trimming and J lost 0 bases, with 14 bases between them. The CDR3 is made up of 15 amino acids. CDR3 nucleotides: TGCAGTGCTAGGGGGTATTTTCTGTACCAAGAGACCCAGTACTTC. The encoded protein is CSARGYFLYQETQYF.

The rearrangement uses TRBV27 and TRBJ2-7, with D unclear. CDR1 and CDR2 from the germline V gene are MNHEY and SMNVEV (reference sequence). The V gene lost 8 bases and the J gene lost 2 bases, with 16 bases spanning the gap. The CDR3 loop spans 14 amino acids. The CDR3 bases are TGTGCCAGCCGATACGAATATACGGCCTACGAGCAGTACGTC. As protein: CASRYEYTAYEQYV.

There are a few counts of this clonotype. V is TRBV7-8 and J is TRBJ1-5; TRBD1 might be the D (5 bases). Germline assignment: CDR1 SGHVS and CDR2 FQNEAQ. The CDR3 spans 16 residues. Trimming shortened V by 0 bases and J by 0 bases, and 9 bases separated the two germline ends. CDR3 region: CASSLAGRYSNQPQHF. CDR3 in DNA: TGTGCCAGCAGCTTAGCGGGACGTTATAGCAATCAGCCCCAGCATTTT.

The genes are TRBV20-1 and TRBJ1-6; the D gene is possibly TRBD1 (5 bases). Per the germline V gene, CDR1 is DFQATT and CDR2 is SNEGSKA (reference sequence). The CDR3 is 14 residues long. V was clipped by 0 bases and J by 12 bases, with 15 bases between them. The DNA for the CDR3 is TGCAGTGCTAGAGATCGGGGCAGTCGAGTACCCCTCCACTTT. Translating it yields CSARDRGSRVPLHF.

In this sample, this clonotype turned up a few times. The chain employs TRBV7-6 and TRBJ2-2; 15 bases map to TRBD2. This CDR3 is 16 amino acids long. Looked up from germline, CDR1 is SGHVS and CDR2 is FNYEAQ. Trimming took 5 bases from V and 6 from J; bases not matched to a gene: 4. CDR3 nucleotides: TGTGCCAGCAGCCATGGACTAGCGGGGGGGGCCGGGGAGCTGTTTTTT. Translated: CASSHGLAGGAGELFF.

The chain couples TRBV7-8 to TRBJ1-3, with D possibly TRBD1 on 5 matching bases. With 1 base removed from V and 2 bases from J, the gap between germline ends came to 12 bases. The CDR3 runs 16 residues. CDR1 and CDR2 from the germline V gene are SGHVS and FQNEAQ. The CDR3 loop is CASSLGLGGTGNTIYF. In DNA, the CDR3 is TGTGCCAGCAGCTTAGGCCTGGGGGGGACTGGAAACACCATATATTTT.

This clonotype has ten or more counts. This chain connects TRBV7-6 to TRBJ1-5; D not certain. The CDR3 has 15 residues. Between the trimmed V and J ends, which lost 8 bases and 5 bases, there was a span of 19 bases. The V gene's germline CDR1 is SGHVS and CDR2 FNYEAQ. In nucleotides, the CDR3 is TGTGCCAGCGCACGACGGCCAGGACGGGATCAGCCCCAGCATTTT. Its protein product is CASARRPGRDQPQHF.

The V gene is TRBV3-1, the J gene TRBJ2-3, with 12 bases identical to TRBD2. Germline CDR1 LGHDT, CDR2 YNNKEL (reference sequence). The ends lost 4 bases at V and 0 bases at J; junction bases unmatched: 8. The CDR3 loop spans 18 amino acids. CDR3 sequence: CASSLGLAGSPSTDTQYF. CDR3 coding DNA: TGTGCCAGCAGCCTCGGACTAGCGGGGTCCCCAAGCACAGATACGCAGTATTTT.

The rearrangement uses TRBV7-2 and TRBJ1-1; D remains unclear. Germline V lookup: CDR1 SGHTA, CDR2 FQGNSA. V dropped 4 bases and J dropped 3 bases, with 9 bases sitting between them. The CDR3 is made up of 13 amino acids. Written as DNA, the CDR3 is TGTGCCAGCAGCTCCTCCTGGGACACTGAAGCTTTCTTT. It yields the protein CASSSSWDTEAFF.

This clonotype turned up a few times. CDR3 loop: CASSIGGPYNNEQFF. CDR3 DNA: TGTGCCAGCAGCATCGGGGGGCCTTATAACAATGAGCAGTTCTTC. V is TRBV7-9 and J is TRBJ2-1; a possible D gene is TRBD2 (7 bases). CDR1 is SEHNR, CDR2 FQNEAQ, per germline (reference sequence). This CDR3 spans 15 amino acids. V dropped 5 bases and J dropped 5 bases, with 16 bases sitting between them. The complete variable domain, with remaining parts taken from reference TRBV7-9 and TRBJ2-1, reads DTGVSQNPRHKITKRGQNVTFRCDPISEHNRLYWYRQTLGQGPEFLTYFQNEAQLEKSRLLSDRFSAERPKGSFSTLEIQRTEQGDSAMYLCASSIGGPYNNEQFFGPGTRLTVL.

The sample holds many counts of this clonotype. The rearrangement links TRBV7-8 to TRBJ2-1; 7 bases agree with TRBD2. The CDR3 is made up of 15 amino acids. Germline loops: CDR1 SGHVS, CDR2 FQNEAQ. Germline trimming cut 4 bases from V and 5 bases from J; bases unmatched to any gene: 8. The chain's CDR3 is CASSSGLVGDNEQFF. CDR3 in DNA: TGTGCCAGCAGCTCAGGACTAGTGGGGGACAATGAGCAGTTCTTC.

The CDR3 loop reads CASTPGGGFAADTQYF. In DNA form, the CDR3 reads TGCGCCAGCACCCCGGGAGGGGGTTTTGCGGCAGATACGCAGTATTTT. The genes are TRBV5-1 and TRBJ2-3; 8 bases match TRBD2. The trim removed 6 bases at V and 4 bases at J, leaving 13 bases unmatched. The CDR3 consists of 16 residues. Germline V gene lookup returns CDR1 SGHRS and CDR2 YFSETQ.